The 27 T cell receptor beta chains below all came from one sample that was sequenced in a study of identifying expanded T cells in peripheral blood. Sequenced by immunoSEQ multiplex PCR; TCRdb stores in-frame clones only, minus some. The table has 100,000 to 150,000 clones, approximately 84% seen once. Sequenced sample: blood. The source is a person aged 18 to 70 in good health.

This clone was seen a few times. The chain couples TRBV30 to TRBJ1-2; TRBD1 aligns across 8 bases. The V gene end was trimmed by 2 bases and the J gene end by 7 bases; junction bases not matched to a gene: 3. Germline V gene lookup returns CDR1 GTSNPN and CDR2 SVGIG (reference sequence). The CDR3 spans 12 residues. The CDR3 DNA reads TGTGCCTGGAGTTACAGGGGGGGTGGCTACACCTTC. As protein: CAWSYRGGGYTF.

J is TRBJ2-1 and V is TRBV7-2; D ambiguous. This CDR3 region has 16 residues. V lost 0 bases, J lost 4 bases, and 13 bases lay in between. Germline CDR1 reads SGHTA; CDR2 reads FQGNSA. The CDR3 here is CASSLAAGGVYNEQFF. The CDR3, as DNA: TGTGCCAGCAGCTTAGCGGCAGGTGGAGTTTACAATGAGCAGTTCTTC.

The J gene is TRBJ2-3, the V gene TRBV9; D might be TRBD2 (6 bases). The CDR3 consists of 14 residues. Germline-derived CDR1 and CDR2 are SGDLS and YYNGEE. V was cut by 2 bases and J by 4 bases, with 11 bases left in between. CDR3: CASSVRGTPDTQYF. CDR3 DNA sequence: TGTGCCAGCAGCGTCCGGGGGACGCCAGATACGCAGTATTTT.

The chain is built from TRBV7-8 and TRBJ1-4, with 7 bases that match TRBD1. The CDR3 runs 15 residues. Germline CDR1 and CDR2: SGHVS and FQNEAQ. Unmatched junction bases numbered 7, after V lost 5 bases and J lost 4 bases. The CDR3 loop is CASSPRTGFNEKLFF. The CDR3 nucleotides are TGTGCCAGCAGCCCGAGGACAGGATTTAATGAAAAACTGTTTTTT.

This chain joins TRBV7-2 and TRBJ1-4; D may be TRBD1 (5 bases). The CDR3 sequence is 15 residues long. V was shortened by 4 bases and J by 4 bases, with 13 bases between the two germline ends. Germline CDR1 is SGHTA and CDR2 is FQGNSA. The CDR3 bases are TGTGCCAGCAGCTCCCAAAGGGGCGTTAATGAAAAACTGTTTTTT. This gives the protein CASSSQRGVNEKLFF.

The chain uses TRBV7-2 and TRBJ2-5; 10 bases match TRBD2. The CDR3 length is 14 residues. CDR1 SGHTA and CDR2 FQGNSA come from the germline V gene. V shed 5 bases and J 3 bases; nucleotides not matched to a gene: 3. The CDR3: CASSQSGGEETQYF. CDR3 DNA: TGTGCCAGCAGCCAAAGCGGGGGGGAAGAGACCCAGTACTTC. Looking up the rest from reference TRBV7-2 and TRBJ2-5 gives the full variable domain: GAGVSQSPSNKVTEKGKDVELRCDPISGHTALYWYRQSLGQGLEFLIYFQGNSAPDKSGLPSDRFSAERTGGSVSTLTIQRTQQEDSAVYLCASSQSGGEETQYFGPGTRLLVL.

V usage is TRBV29-1 and J usage is TRBJ1-2; D is unresolved. V shed 3 bases and J shed 3 bases, with 14 bases lying between them. This CDR3 comprises 14 residues. CDR1 SQVTM and CDR2 ANQGSEA come from the germline V gene. The CDR3 bases are TGCAGCGTTGATCTGGGGAGTCACTACTATGGCTACACCTTC. The encoded protein is CSVDLGSHYYGYTF. The full variable domain, its missing parts supplied by reference TRBV29-1 and TRBJ1-2, is SAVISQKPSRDICQRGTSLTIQCQVDSQVTMMFWYRQQPGQSLTLIATANQGSEATYESGFVIDKFPISRPNLTFSTLTVSNMSPEDSSIYLCSVDLGSHYYGYTFGSGTRLTVV.

The CDR3 DNA follows: TGTGCCAGCAGCCCGGGGGGGCGCATCCTCTATGGCTACACCTTC. Translating gives CASSPGGRILYGYTF. This chain joins TRBV9 and TRBJ1-2; TRBD1 is a possible D gene (6 bases). The CDR3 has 15 residues. V dropped 4 bases and J dropped 4 bases, with 17 bases sitting between them. Germline loops: CDR1 SGDLS, CDR2 YYNGEE. Full variable domain (missing parts from reference TRBV9 and TRBJ1-2): DSGVTQTPKHLITATGQRVTLRCSPRSGDLSVYWYQQSLDQGLQFLIQYYNGEERAKGNILERFSAQQFPDLHSELNLSSLELGDSALYFCASSPGGRILYGYTFGSGTRLTVV.

About this clone itself: The identical CDR3 is also encoded by other nucleotide sequences in the sample. The gene calls are TRBV6-5 and TRBJ1-1, with D unresolved. CDR3 size: 13 residues. Trimming stripped 2 bases from V and 1 base from J, with 5 bases between. The germline CDR1 and CDR2 sequences are MNHEY and SVGAGI. In DNA, the CDR3 is TGTGCCAGCAGTTACGGAAGGAACACTGAAGCTTTCTTT. It translates to CASSYGRNTEAFF.

This rearrangement joins TRBV6-5 to TRBJ2-3; 12 bases agree with TRBD2. V shed 5 bases, J shed 4 bases, and the junction held 4 bases outside the gene matches. Germline CDR1 is MNHEY and CDR2 is SVGAGI. This CDR3 is 15 amino acids long. CDR3 coding DNA: TGTGCCAGCAGTAAACTAGCGGGGGGCGCAGATACGCAGTATTTT. This codes for CASSKLAGGADTQYF.

The chain uses TRBV2 and TRBJ1-2; possible D gene TRBD1, 5 bases. CDR1 and CDR2 from the germline V gene are SNHLY and FYNNEI. V lost 2 bases and J lost 4, with 17 bases in between. The CDR3 length is 16 residues. As DNA, the CDR3 is TGTGCCAGCAGTGAACAGGGTCAAACGCTCGGCTATGGCTACACCTTC. This gives the protein CASSEQGQTLGYGYTF.

The V call is TRBV13, the J call TRBJ2-1; D assignment may be TRBD1 or TRBD2 (5 bases each). V was shortened by 5 bases and J by 10 bases, with 15 bases between the two germline ends. In germline, CDR1 is PRHDT, CDR2 FYEKMQ (reference sequence). The CDR3 consists of 13 residues. Here the CDR3 DNA reads TGTGCCAGCAGCCCACGGGGCCGGATGGAGCAGTTCTTC. It is translated as CASSPRGRMEQFF.

A few counts support this clone. CDR3 bases: TGCGCCAGCAGCTCCCAGGAAGGGGCCGTCCAGCATTTT. It encodes CASSSQEGAVQHF. The rearrangement links TRBV4-1 to TRBJ1-5; TRBD1 might be the D (5 bases). V shed 5 bases and J shed 12 bases, with 17 bases lying between them. CDR3 length: 13 amino acids. CDR1 and CDR2 from the germline V gene are MGHRA and YSYEKL.

As regards this clone: The junction departs from germline at one end; a sequencing error may be responsible. The chain combines TRBV7-9 with TRBJ1-1, with 9 bases matching TRBD1. The CDR3 spans 11 residues. Germline V gene sequence: CDR1 SEHNR, CDR2 FQNEAQ (reference sequence). The CDR3 region has the DNA TGTGCCAGCAGCTCGACAGGGGGGAGGTCGTTT. This codes for CASSSTGGRSF.

The chain combines TRBV11-2 with TRBJ2-7; D tentatively fits TRBD1 or TRBD2 (5 bases each). CDR1 SGHAT and CDR2 FQNNGV come from the germline V gene. CDR3 length equals 14 residues. Trimming removed 0 bases at V and 5 bases at J, with 11 bases between. The CDR3 spells CASSLDWGNDEQYF. The CDR3 DNA reads as TGTGCCAGCAGCTTAGATTGGGGGAACGACGAGCAGTACTTC.

The J gene is TRBJ2-7, the V gene TRBV5-1; 12 bases agree with TRBD2. Germline CDR1 SGHRS, CDR2 YFSETQ. J gave up 2 bases and V 2 bases, and 2 bases lay outside the gene matches. CDR3 length equals 15 residues. The CDR3 nucleotides are TGCGCCAGCAGCTTCCTAGCGGGGGGGACCTACGAGCAGTACTTC. This codes for CASSFLAGGTYEQYF.

This chain uses TRBV7-7 with TRBJ2-5; no clear D gene. The CDR3 length is 14 residues. V was trimmed by 5 bases and J by 1 base, leaving 11 bases between them. Germline V gene lookup returns CDR1 SSHAT and CDR2 FNYEAQ (reference sequence). CDR3 bases: TGTGCCAGCAGCATACTTGCCTCCCAAGAGACCCAGTACTTC. Its translation is CASSILASQETQYF.

The chain has TRBV2 and TRBJ2-5; D may be TRBD2 (5 bases). Trimming removed 7 bases from V and 2 bases from J, with 14 bases in between. The CDR3 covers 14 residues. Germline assignment: CDR1 SNHLY and CDR2 FYNNEI. Here the CDR3 DNA reads TGTGCCAGCACCAAGACTAATTCACAAGAGACCCAGTACTTC. This translates into CASTKTNSQETQYF.

This clone was observed many times. The rearrangement joins TRBV7-2 to TRBJ2-7; D perhaps matches TRBD1 (5 bases). Deletions cut 3 bases from V and 7 bases from J, with 13 bases between. Germline V gene sequence: CDR1 SGHTA, CDR2 FQGNSA. This CDR3 is built from 13 residues. CDR3 nucleotide sequence: TGTGCCAGCAGCTTTACCACAACAGGAGAGCAGTACTTC. It is translated as CASSFTTTGEQYF.

V gene TRBV13 combines with J gene TRBJ2-1, with no clear D. CDR3 length: 14 amino acids. The ends were cut back, 5 bases at V and 8 bases at J, with 16 bases in the middle. Germline CDR1 reads PRHDT; CDR2 reads FYEKMQ (reference sequence). CDR3 coding DNA: TGTGCCAGCAGCCCCCGGTTGGGGATCGATGAGCAGTTCTTC. Its protein is CASSPRLGIDEQFF.

The chain employs TRBV7-2 and TRBJ1-5; 9 nucleotides match TRBD1. Germline assignment: CDR1 SGHTA and CDR2 FQGNSA. CDR3 length: 17 residues. V lost 0 bases and J lost 7; bases outside the gene matches: 10. CDR3 loop: CASSLAWNRDRVQPQHF. For the CDR3, the DNA is TGTGCCAGCAGCTTAGCATGGAACCGGGACAGGGTCCAGCCCCAGCATTTT.

The chain is built from TRBV11-3 and TRBJ1-2; 7 bases agree with TRBD1. This CDR3 region has 13 residues. CDR1 and CDR2 (germline): SGHNT, YENEEA. The J segment lost 2 bases and the V segment lost 5 bases, leaving 2 bases of the junction unmatched. The CDR3 DNA is TGTGCCAGCAGCCCACAGGGGAACTATGGCTACACCTTC. This translates into CASSPQGNYGYTF.

This clone has a single count. The V and J genes are TRBV6-1 and TRBJ1-3; 8 bases line up with TRBD1. The V segment lost 11 bases and the J segment 6 bases; nucleotides outside the gene matches: 6. Germline V gene lookup returns CDR1 MNHNS and CDR2 SASEGT. The CDR3 sequence is 12 residues long. DNA of the CDR3: TGTGCCGTACAGGGGGACGAAAACACCATATATTTT. Its translation is CAVQGDENTIYF.

The table lists this clone with a few counts. The chain carries TRBV10-2 and TRBJ1-2, with D unresolved. V shed 3 bases and J shed 3 bases, with 8 bases lying between them. CDR1 WSHSY and CDR2 SAAADI come from the germline V gene. The CDR3 contains 13 residues. The CDR3 protein is CASSEARDYGYTF. As DNA, the CDR3 is TGCGCCAGCAGTGAAGCCAGAGACTATGGCTACACCTTC.

The chain joins TRBV7-2 to TRBJ1-6; D unresolved. The CDR3 runs to 15 residues. Germline lookup yields CDR1 SGHTA and CDR2 FQGNSA. V lost 4 bases to trimming and J lost 10 bases, with 17 bases between them. Here the CDR3 reads CASSSRWDAGSPLHF. In nucleotides, the CDR3 is TGTGCCAGCAGCTCCCGATGGGATGCAGGATCACCCCTCCACTTT. The full variable domain, rest sourced from reference TRBV7-2 and TRBJ1-6, is GAGVSQSPSNKVTEKGKDVELRCDPISGHTALYWYRQSLGQGLEFLIYFQGNSAPDKSGLPSDRFSAERTGGSVSTLTIQRTQQEDSAVYLCASSSRWDAGSPLHFGNGTRLTVT.

V and J are TRBV6-5 and TRBJ2-2, with unresolved D. Germline CDR1 MNHEY, CDR2 SVGAGI. The CDR3 has 16 residues. Trimming shortened V by 0 bases and J by 3 bases, and 11 bases separated the two germline ends. CDR3 coding DNA: TGTGCCAGCAGTTACTCGCGAGGTCGCTACACCGGGGAGCTGTTTTTT. This encodes CASSYSRGRYTGELFF.

The genes are TRBV6-5 and TRBJ2-3; D is possibly TRBD1 or TRBD2 (6 bases each). This CDR3 is 14 amino acids long. V shed 6 bases and J shed 1 base, with 11 bases lying between them. Germline V gene data show CDR1 as MNHEY and CDR2 as SVGAGI. CDR3 coding DNA: TGTGCCAGCAGGGTGGGGGGCCGCACAGATACGCAGTATTTT. It is translated as CASRVGGRTDTQYF.